These T cell receptor beta chains were read from a single sample in a study of T cells in Graves' hyperthyroidism and ophthalmopathy. TCRdb recomputed calls from the multiplex PCR reads with MiXCR, one row per CDR3 protein. The table includes about 540,000 distinct CDR3 sequences, about 43% detected once. The sequenced sample was peripheral blood or thyroid tissue (not recorded which). All receptors come from a woman aged 18-35 years with Graves' hyperthyroidism. The CDR3 runs from the conserved cysteine through the conserved F or W. A D gene is named only where the DNA matches it firmly. Clone size is stated in some rows and not others, as once, few, many or a class when expanded.

J: TRBJ2-3
V: TRBV20-1
D: .
size: .
DNA: TGCAGTGCTAGAGAGGAGGTCACAGATACGCAGTATTTT
CDR3: CSAREEVTDTQYF

J: TRBJ2-5
V: TRBV20-1
D: .
size: few
DNA: TGCAGTGCTAGAGATGGGAGTCGAGAGACCCAGTACTTC
CDR3: CSARDGSRETQYF

J: TRBJ1-5
V: TRBV20-1
D: .
size: .
DNA: TGCAGTGCCAGCAGTTGCGGGCAGGACAATCAGCCCCAGCATTTT
CDR3: CSASSCGQDNQPQHF

J: TRBJ2-5
V: TRBV4-1
D: TRBD1
size: .
DNA: TGCGCCAGCACCTTTCTTCCGGGACAGGGGTATAGAGAGACCCAGTACTTC
CDR3: CASTFLPGQGYRETQYF

J: TRBJ2-1
V: TRBV7-7
D: TRBD2
size: once
DNA: TGTGCTAGCAGTCTGACTAGCGGGAGTGATGAGCAGTTCTTC
CDR3: CASSLTSGSDEQFF

J: TRBJ2-7
V: TRBV2
D: .
size: many
DNA: TGTGCCAGCGGGGTAGACGGCTACGAGCAGTACTTC
CDR3: CASGVDGYEQYF

J: TRBJ2-5
V: TRBV5-6
D: .
size: many
DNA: TGTGCCAGCAGCTTGGGACAGGTCCAAGAGACCCAGTACTTC
CDR3: CASSLGQVQETQYF

J: TRBJ1-2
V: TRBV29-1
D: TRBD1
size: .
DNA: TGCAGCGTTGAGCTCCCATGGTCGGCCGGGGACAGGGTCTATGGCTACACCTTC
CDR3: CSVELPWSAGDRVYGYTF

J: TRBJ2-5
V: TRBV13
D: TRBD1
size: .
DNA: TGTGCCAGCAGCCCCAAGTGGGGACAGGGGTGGGAGACCCAGTACTTC
CDR3: CASSPKWGQGWETQYF

J: TRBJ2-4
V: TRBV7-9
D: .
size: .
DNA: TGTGCCAGCAGCTTACGGACCCAGCGTGACATTCAGTACTTC
CDR3: CASSLRTQRDIQYF

J: TRBJ2-5
V: TRBV15
D: .
size: .
DNA: TGTGCCACCAGCAGAGGATTGGGAACGTACCAAGAGACCCAGTACTTC
CDR3: CATSRGLGTYQETQYF

J: TRBJ2-2
V: TRBV24-1
D: .
size: many
DNA: TGTGCCACCAGTGATTACCTTGACTCCTCGAACACCGGGGAGCTGTTTTTT
CDR3: CATSDYLDSSNTGELFF

J: TRBJ2-6
V: TRBV6-5
D: TRBD1
size: .
DNA: TGTGCCAGCAGTTACGAGGGGGCGAGAACTGGGGCCAACGTCCTGACTTTC
CDR3: CASSYEGARTGANVLTF

J: TRBJ1-1
V: TRBV7-6
D: TRBD1
size: many
DNA: TGTGCCAGCAGCTTAGCGGACAGGGGTACTGAAGCTTTCTTT
CDR3: CASSLADRGTEAFF

J: TRBJ2-3
V: TRBV20-1
D: .
size: .
DNA: TGCAGTGCCACCGTCCACAGGGGGGGTTCAGATACGCAGTATTTT
CDR3: CSATVHRGGSDTQYF

J: TRBJ2-7
V: TRBV20-1
D: TRBD2
size: many
DNA: TGCAGTGCTAGTGGACTAGCTGAGCAGTACTTC
CDR3: CSASGLAEQYF

J: TRBJ1-3
V: TRBV2
D: .
size: many
DNA: TGTGCCAGCACCGTGGGGGGCCCCAGCTCTGGAAACACCATATATTTT
CDR3: CASTVGGPSSGNTIYF

J: TRBJ1-5
V: TRBV11-2
D: .
size: .
DNA: TGTGCCAGCAGCTTAAGGGCCCGGGAGACCCAGCATTTT
CDR3: CASSLRARETQHF

J: TRBJ2-2
V: TRBV7-9
D: .
size: .
DNA: TGTGCCAGCGCCACTGAGGGGGGGACCGGGGAGCTGCTTTTT
CDR3: CASATEGGTGELLF